This T cell receptor beta chain was documented in a study of blood T cells in healthy people across ages. Study results and caveats: While age rose, TCR beta diversity per million T cells dropped in a roughly linear way.

As to this clonotype: Its antigen is as yet unknown.

V lost 4 bases to trimming and J lost 5 bases, with 14 bases between them. The germline CDR1 and CDR2 sequences are LGHNA and YNFKEQ. The CDR3 contains 14 residues. A second PCR, run for about 6 to 11 cycles, used a sample-barcoded 5' primer plus a J-beta primer mix. TCRdb processed the 5' RACE reads anew with MiXCR; each CDR3 protein has one entry. The data contain about 1.4 million distinct CDR3 sequences, approximately 63% of them singletons. J is TRBJ2-5 and V is TRBV4-2, with D tentatively TRBD1 or TRBD2 (5 bases each). The sample comprised blood. This receptor was obtained from a man aged 18 to 29 in good health. The CDR3 sequence: CASSLGSGHETQYF. The DNA for the CDR3 is TGTGCCAGCAGCCTTGGGTCGGGGCACGAGACCCAGTACTTC.